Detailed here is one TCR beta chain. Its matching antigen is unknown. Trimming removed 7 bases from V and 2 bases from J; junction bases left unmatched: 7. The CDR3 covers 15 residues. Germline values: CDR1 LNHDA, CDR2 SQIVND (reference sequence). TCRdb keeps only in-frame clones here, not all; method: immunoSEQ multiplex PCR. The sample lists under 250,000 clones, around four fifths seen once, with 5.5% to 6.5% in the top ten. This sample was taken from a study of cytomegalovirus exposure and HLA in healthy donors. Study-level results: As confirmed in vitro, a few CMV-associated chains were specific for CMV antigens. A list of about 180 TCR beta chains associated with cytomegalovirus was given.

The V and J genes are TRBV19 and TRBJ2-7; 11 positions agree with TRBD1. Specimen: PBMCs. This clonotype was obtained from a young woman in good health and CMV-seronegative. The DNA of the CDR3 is TGTGCCAGTACCTCGGGACAGGGGGGTACCTACGAGCAGTACTTC. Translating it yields CASTSGQGGTYEQYF.